The TCR beta chain described here comes from a study of CD8 T cells in ankylosing spondylitis. Study-wide points: The authors reported significant enrichment of disease-linked clones in matched ankylosing spondylitis synovial fluid. Reactive arthritis synovial fluid and blood were previously reported to contain some motif variants. CD8+ disease-linked clones were present at relatively low frequencies in blood. What seemed typical of ankylosing spondylitis blood was a TCR beta motif built from about 8 highly homologous variants.

Quantitative molecular-barcoded 5'-RACE generated the TCR beta libraries. TCRdb reprocessed the 5' RACE reads with MiXCR, giving one entry per CDR3 protein. Of 450,000 to 550,000 distinct CDR3 sequences in the sample, over 4% were seen once. The table lists this clonotype with many counts. Its specificity is not known. The CDR3 runs 14 residues. V dropped 0 bases and J dropped 5; count of bases not matched to a gene: 3. Germline V gene lookup returns CDR1 MNHEY and CDR2 SVGEGT. The chain uses TRBV6-2 or TRBV6-3 and TRBJ2-5; TRBD1 matches 7 bases. This sequence was found in a male donor with ankylosing spondylitis. Sequenced sample: blood, either unsorted or a sorted T cell fraction (not recorded which). This chain's CDR3 is CASSYSGGPETQYF. The CDR3 DNA follows: TGTGCCAGCAGTTACTCAGGGGGCCCGGAGACCCAGTACTTC.